The 28 T cell receptor beta chains listed next were all sequenced from one sample in a study of Ad26.COV2.S vaccination and SARS-CoV-2 variants. Treatment in this sample: some 20 received Ad26.COV2.S at low or high dose, single or two shots; about 5 received placebo; per-sample allocation not given. At day 63 after the first vaccine or placebo injection, samples were drawn. Data came from immunoSEQ multiplex PCR; TCRdb stores just in-frame clones and leaves some out. Of some 250,000 clones listed, 70% to 90% are singletons. The source was peripheral blood, collected in a trial of Ad26.COV2.S vaccine versus placebo. Source of these receptors: a person between 18 and 60 years old who received the Ad26.COV2.S COVID-19 vaccine or a placebo.

The V call is TRBV6-6, the J call TRBJ1-1, with D perhaps TRBD1 (5 bases). V was clipped by 0 bases and J by 5 bases, with 7 bases between them. Germline loops: CDR1 MNHNY, CDR2 SVGAGI (reference sequence). The CDR3 runs to 13 residues. The CDR3 coding sequence is TGTGCCAGCAGTTACTCCCCAGGGACTGAAGCTTTCTTT. Its translation: CASSYSPGTEAFF.

In DNA, the CDR3 is TGTGCCAGTAGTATACAGGGCATTCGGTACACTGAAGCTTTCTTT. Its protein product is CASSIQGIRYTEAFF. The J gene is TRBJ1-1, the V gene TRBV19, with D tentatively TRBD1 (5 bases). This CDR3 comprises 15 residues. In germline, CDR1 is LNHDA, CDR2 SQIVND (reference sequence). V was trimmed by 2 bases and J by 3 bases, leaving 13 bases between them.

This chain uses TRBV10-2 with TRBJ1-4; TRBD1 might be the D (6 bases). V lost 3 bases and J lost 4, with 9 bases in between. The CDR3 runs 14 residues. Germline CDR1 WSHSY, CDR2 SAAADI. The CDR3 DNA is TGCGCCAGCAGTGAACAGGGTTTTAATGAAAAACTGTTTTTT. Translated: CASSEQGFNEKLFF.

This rearrangement joins TRBV27 to TRBJ2-2, with 10 nucleotides matching TRBD1. V dropped 4 bases and J dropped 7; count of bases not matched to a gene: 9. The length of the CDR3 is 16 residues. Germline V lookup: CDR1 MNHEY, CDR2 SMNVEV (reference sequence). The CDR3 protein is CASSWPSTGGYGELFF. Written as DNA, the CDR3 is TGTGCCAGCAGTTGGCCCTCGACAGGGGGCTACGGGGAGCTGTTTTTT.

The chain employs TRBV19 and TRBJ1-5, with a possible D match to TRBD1 (5 bases). The CDR3 runs 15 residues. CDR1 is LNHDA, CDR2 SQIVND, per germline (reference sequence). V lost 2 bases to trimming and J lost 0 bases, with 8 bases between them. CDR3 in amino acids: CASSITGVSNQPQHF. CDR3 sequence (DNA): TGTGCCAGTAGTATAACAGGCGTTAGCAATCAGCCCCAGCATTTT.

The chain couples TRBV3-1 (or the pseudogene TRBV3-2) to TRBJ2-7, with 8 bases aligning to TRBD1. CDR3 length: 14 amino acids. V gave up 1 base and J gave up 5 bases; unmatched junction bases: 4. Germline values: CDR1 LGHDT, CDR2 YNNKEL (reference sequence). CDR3 sequence: CASSQGTGFDEQYF. The DNA for the CDR3 is TGTGCCAGCAGCCAAGGGACAGGGTTCGACGAGCAGTACTTC.

V is TRBV6-5 and J is TRBJ2-5; D is undetermined. V was clipped by 6 bases and J by 7 bases, with 18 bases between them. The CDR3 contains 14 residues. The V gene's germline CDR1 is MNHEY and CDR2 SVGAGI. CDR3 in amino acids: CASSSLSQERTQYF. The CDR3 region has the DNA TGTGCCAGCAGCTCCCTGTCGCAAGAAAGGACCCAGTACTTC.

Only a few counts were recorded for this clone. The V and J genes are TRBV28 and TRBJ2-7; D ambiguous. The CDR3 contains 17 residues. CDR1 and CDR2 from the germline V gene are MDHEN and SYDVKM. Trimming cost V 3 bases and J 3 bases, with 21 bases left between them. This CDR3 is CASSFPSMWGSNYEQYF. The CDR3, as DNA: TGTGCCAGCAGTTTTCCGTCCATGTGGGGATCGAACTACGAGCAGTACTTC.

V and J are TRBV7-8 and TRBJ2-6, with a weak D call TRBD1 (5 bases). The V and J ends lost 1 base and 0 bases respectively, with 16 bases between them. The germline CDR1 and CDR2 sequences are SGHVS and FQNEAQ. The CDR3 runs to 19 residues. The DNA for the CDR3 is TGTGCCAGCAGCTTAGTAGGGGTAGGGCGTTCCTCTGGGGCCAACGTCCTGACTTTC. This encodes CASSLVGVGRSSGANVLTF.

The chain links TRBV10-3 to TRBJ2-7, with D perhaps being TRBD1 or TRBD2 (5 bases each). Germline CDR1 is ENHRY and CDR2 is SYGVKD. The CDR3 covers 13 residues. The ends were cut back, 10 bases at V and 0 bases at J, with 13 bases in the middle. CDR3 nucleotide sequence: TGTGCCAACCGGGACGCAGCCTCCTACGAGCAGTACTTC. Its protein is CANRDAASYEQYF.

The rearrangement joins TRBV10-3 to TRBJ1-1; no firm D call. V dropped 4 bases and J dropped 2 bases, with 11 bases sitting between them. Germline V gives CDR1 ENHRY, CDR2 SYGVKD. The CDR3 is made up of 14 amino acids. CDR3 region: CAISVRAINTEAFF. The DNA of the CDR3 is TGTGCCATCAGTGTAAGGGCTATAAACACTGAAGCTTTCTTT.

The genes are TRBV7-2 and TRBJ2-7; 9 bases line up with TRBD2. The CDR3 is made up of 16 amino acids. From germline, CDR1 is SGHTA and CDR2 FQGNSA. V was pared by 1 base and J by 4 bases, with 8 bases of the junction left unmatched. CDR3 loop: CASSLGGFSGRYEQYF. Written as DNA, the CDR3 is TGTGCCAGCAGCTTAGGCGGTTTTAGCGGGAGATACGAGCAGTACTTC.

V gene TRBV7-9 combines with J gene TRBJ1-1; D possibly corresponds to TRBD1 (5 bases). Germline lookup yields CDR1 SEHNR and CDR2 FQNEAQ (reference sequence). The V end lost 5 bases, the J end lost 2 bases, and 12 bases lay between the germline ends. The CDR3 is 14 residues long. CDR3 amino acids: CASSIGGQNTEAFF. For the CDR3, the DNA is TGTGCCAGCAGCATAGGAGGACAAAACACTGAAGCTTTCTTT.

This clone was seen only a few times. This sequence joins TRBV5-4 and TRBJ1-5; D remains ambiguous. Per germline, CDR1 SGHNT and CDR2 YYREEE (reference sequence). The germline V and J ends were trimmed by 2 bases and 3 bases, with 9 bases remaining between them. This CDR3 comprises 14 residues. CDR3 sequence: CASSFEGPNQPQHF. The CDR3 DNA sequence: TGTGCCAGCAGCTTTGAAGGGCCCAATCAGCCCCAGCATTTT.

Here the CDR3 DNA reads TGTGCCAGCAAAAGGACAGGGGGGGACTACGAGCAGTACTTC. Protein product: CASKRTGGDYEQYF. V is TRBV2 and J is TRBJ2-7; 10 bases align to TRBD1. The length of the CDR3 is 14 residues. CDR1 is SNHLY and CDR2 is FYNNEI in the germline V gene. Trimming removed 7 bases from V and 3 bases from J; junction bases left unmatched: 6.

The gene calls are TRBV25-1 and TRBJ2-1; 7 positions agree with TRBD1. The CDR3 is 14 amino acids. Per the germline V gene, CDR1 is MGHDK and CDR2 is SYGVNS. V was pared by 9 bases and J by 5 bases, with 10 bases of the junction left unmatched. CDR3: CASSHGTVNNEQFF. Here the CDR3 DNA reads TGTGCCAGTAGCCACGGGACAGTAAACAATGAGCAGTTCTTC.

This chain links TRBV30 with TRBJ2-7; TRBD1 might be the D (5 bases). With 4 bases removed from V and 0 bases from J, the gap between germline ends came to 10 bases. CDR3 length equals 13 residues. The germline V gene has CDR1 GTSNPN and CDR2 SVGIG (reference sequence). The CDR3 coding sequence is TGTGCCTGGAAACAGGACCACTCCTACGAGCAGTACTTC. Amino acids: CAWKQDHSYEQYF.

The rearrangement links TRBV5-4 to TRBJ2-1; 9 nucleotides agree with TRBD2. The V gene end was trimmed by 4 bases and the J gene end by 4 bases; junction bases not matched to a gene: 3. Germline V gives CDR1 SGHNT, CDR2 YYREEE (reference sequence). This CDR3 has 14 residues. CDR3 region: CASSQTSGYNEQFF. The CDR3 bases are TGTGCCAGCAGCCAGACTAGCGGTTACAATGAGCAGTTCTTC.

This clone was observed once. The rearrangement joins TRBV11-3 to TRBJ2-1, with 11 bases identical to TRBD2. V lost 1 base to trimming and J lost 7 bases; unmatched junction nucleotides: 9. This CDR3 has 17 residues. From germline, CDR1 is SGHNT and CDR2 YENEEA. Here the CDR3 reads CASSLGVSGRAQNEQFF. The CDR3 bases are TGTGCCAGCAGCTTAGGTGTTAGCGGGAGGGCCCAAAATGAGCAGTTCTTC.

The rearrangement joins TRBV10-3 to TRBJ1-2; no clear D. Germline CDR1 is ENHRY and CDR2 is SYGVKD. V lost 4 bases, J lost 0 bases, and 9 bases lay in between. The CDR3 loop spans 14 amino acids. The CDR3 is CAISGGQSNYGYTF. CDR3 in DNA: TGTGCCATCAGTGGAGGCCAGTCTAACTATGGCTACACCTTC.

V usage is TRBV3-1 (or the pseudogene TRBV3-2) and J usage is TRBJ2-1; the D gene is possibly TRBD2 (6 bases). The length of the CDR3 is 13 residues. V lost 4 bases and J 2 bases, leaving 6 bases between the germline ends. In germline, CDR1 is LGHDT, CDR2 YNNKEL (reference sequence). The CDR3 reads CASSRGTYNEQFF. CDR3 in DNA: TGTGCCAGCAGCCGCGGGACCTACAATGAGCAGTTCTTC.

The J gene is TRBJ2-1, the V gene TRBV29-1, with a possible D match to TRBD1 (7 bases). Trimming shortened V by 8 bases and J by 7 bases, and 9 bases separated the two germline ends. CDR3 length equals 10 residues. Germline loops: CDR1 SQVTM, CDR2 ANQGSEA. The CDR3 bases are TGCAGCCAGGGGGGTAATGAGCAGTTCTTC. Protein sequence: CSQGGNEQFF.

This clone was seen just once. The chain has TRBV4-2 and TRBJ2-1, with a possible D match to TRBD1 (6 bases). Per the germline V gene, CDR1 is LGHNA and CDR2 is YNFKEQ. V lost 4 bases and J lost 5, with 15 bases in between. CDR3 length: 15 residues. CDR3 sequence reads: CASSPGQGRDNEQFF. CDR3 in DNA: TGTGCCAGCAGCCCGGGACAAGGCAGAGACAATGAGCAGTTCTTC.

This chain connects TRBV6-5 to TRBJ1-1, with a tentative D call TRBD1 (5 bases). Germline V gives CDR1 MNHEY, CDR2 SVGAGI. The CDR3 sequence is 13 residues long. The germline V and J ends were trimmed by 0 bases and 6 bases, with 8 bases remaining between them. CDR3 sequence: CASSYSRVAEAFF. DNA for the CDR3: TGTGCCAGCAGTTACTCCAGGGTAGCTGAAGCTTTCTTT.

The J gene is TRBJ2-1, the V gene TRBV7-9; 7 bases are shared with TRBD2. From germline, CDR1 is SEHNR and CDR2 FQNEAQ (reference sequence). J gave up 3 bases and V 5 bases, and 4 bases lay outside the gene matches. The CDR3 is 14 amino acids. The CDR3 sequence: CASSHAGDYNEQFF. The CDR3 DNA is TGTGCCAGCAGCCACGCGGGAGACTACAATGAGCAGTTCTTC.

The V call is TRBV6-5, the J call TRBJ2-7; D not resolved. Germline CDR1 MNHEY, CDR2 SVGAGI. V gave up 0 bases and J gave up 0 bases, with 9 bases separating them. CDR3 size: 15 residues. The CDR3 reads CASSYSGLGSYEQYF. For the CDR3, the DNA is TGTGCCAGCAGTTACTCGGGATTAGGCTCCTACGAGCAGTACTTC.

The chain has TRBV5-4 and TRBJ1-1; D is possibly TRBD1 (5 bases). The CDR3 has 13 residues. Germline CDR1 and CDR2: SGHNT and YYREEE (reference sequence). V was cut by 4 bases and J by 4 bases, with 11 bases left in between. The CDR3 region has the DNA TGTGCCAGCAGCGTGGACATAGTCACTGAAGCTTTCTTT. This translates into CASSVDIVTEAFF.

V usage is TRBV7-3 and J usage is TRBJ2-5; TRBD1 matches 10 bases. The length of the CDR3 is 16 residues. Per the germline V gene, CDR1 is SGHTA and CDR2 is FQGTGA. Trimming at V came to 4 bases and at J to 5 bases, leaving 10 bases not matched to a gene. The CDR3, as DNA: TGTGCCAGCAGCTGGGGGCGGGACAGGGGTATGGAGACCCAGTACTTC. This encodes CASSWGRDRGMETQYF.